This TCR beta chain originates from a study of shared clonotypes between healthy human individuals. Produced via immunoSEQ multiplex PCR; TCRdb's table is partial and in-frame only. The sample has approximately 2.5 million clones, approximately 93% seen once; the top ten hold 0.36%. CDR3 length: 16 amino acids. Per the germline V gene, CDR1 is SGHNT and CDR2 is YYREEE (reference sequence). V dropped 4 bases and J dropped 1; count of bases not matched to a gene: 7. The rearrangement links TRBV5-4 to TRBJ2-1; 8 nucleotides agree with TRBD2. The clonotype originates from a man younger than 30 in good health. Some clones in this sample may be carry-over from other donors' samples. Specimen: naive CD4+ T cells from PBMCs. Subset meaning: CD45RA+ positively selected. CDR3 bases: TGTGCCAGCAGCAAACCGGGACTAGAGTCCTACAATGAGCAGTTCTTC. Translation: CASSKPGLESYNEQFF.